This T cell receptor beta chain was sequenced during a study of blood T cell repertoires in COVID-19. The method was immunoSEQ multiplex PCR; TCRdb's version includes in-frame clones alone and lacks a portion of them. This sample has approximately 230,000 clones, with 70% to 90% found just once. Per germline, CDR1 SGHDT and CDR2 YYEEEE. The CDR3 runs to 14 residues. Trimming took 3 bases from V and 8 from J; bases not matched to a gene: 5. This clonotype was obtained from a man aged 18 to 30 with active or convalescent COVID-19. Sequencing was carried out using peripheral blood. This chain joins TRBV5-6 and TRBJ1-6; 7 nucleotides match TRBD1. CDR3 residues: CASSSLDRDSPLHF. The CDR3 DNA is TGTGCCAGCAGCTCCCTCGACAGGGATTCACCCCTCCACTTT.